This is a list of T cell receptor beta chains from one sample in a study of PD-L1 blockade in urothelial cancer. TCRdb's copy holds only in-frame clones and misses some; the assay was immunoSEQ multiplex PCR. The table includes about 52,000 clones, about three quarters detected once. The sample here was PBMCs, taken around atezolizumab (anti-PD-L1) treatment. These receptors came from a man between 70 and 80 years old with urothelial cancer. The CDR3 runs from the conserved cysteine through the conserved F or W. D genes are given only for firm matches. Only some rows state a clone size, as once, few, many or a class for expanded clones.

TRBV4-3	.	once	TRBJ1-5	TGCGCCAGCAGCCAAGATCGGGGTAGCAATCAGCCCCAGCATTTT	CASSQDRGSNQPQHF
TRBV7-7	.	.	TRBJ2-1	TGTGCCAGCAGTTTAGACTCTTACAATGAGCAGTTCTTC	CASSLDSYNEQFF
TRBV19	.	.	TRBJ1-6	TGTGCCAGTAGTATAACCCGGAGAAGCTCCTATAATTCACCCCTCCACTTT	CASSITRRSSYNSPLHF
TRBV4-3	TRBD2	once	TRBJ2-3	TGCGCCAGCAGCCAAGAAGGGCTAGCGGGAGGGCCGCGGCGCACAGATACGCAGTATTTT	CASSQEGLAGGPRRTDTQYF
TRBV7-9	.	.	TRBJ1-3	TGTGCCAGCGAGCAGGGTTCTGGAAACACCATATATTTT	CASEQGSGNTIYF
TRBV6-5	TRBD1	.	TRBJ1-2	TGTGCCAGCAGTTACTCGGGACAGCTATCCCGAGGCTACACCTTC	CASSYSGQLSRGYTF
TRBV13	TRBD2	.	TRBJ2-3	TGTGCCAGCAGCTTACTAGCGGGAGGAGCGGATACGCAGTATTTT	CASSLLAGGADTQYF
TRBV28	.	.	TRBJ2-1	TGTGCCAGCAGTTTGAGGTACAATGAGCAGTTCTTC	CASSLRYNEQFF
TRBV13	TRBD1	medium-sized	TRBJ1-2	TGTGCCAGCAGCCTACAGGGGTCGGTTGGTAGCTATGGCTACACCTTC	CASSLQGSVGSYGYTF
TRBV19	.	few	TRBJ2-3	TGTGCCAGTAGTGGTGGAAGAACAGGCACAGATACGCAGTATTTT	CASSGGRTGTDTQYF
TRBV11-3	.	.	TRBJ2-1	TGTGCCAGCAACCCCGGCTCCTACAATGAGCAGTTCTTC	CASNPGSYNEQFF
TRBV5-6	.	.	TRBJ2-7	TGTGCCAGCAGCTCCCCAGGGATCTACGAGCAGTACTTC	CASSSPGIYEQYF
TRBV7-9	TRBD1	.	TRBJ1-1	TGTGCCAGCAGCCTAACAGGGGACACTGAAGCTTTCTTT	CASSLTGDTEAFF
TRBV27	.	.	TRBJ2-7	TGTGCCAGCAGTTTATCGGGTATGGGGGGTTATGGTTACGAGCAGTACTTC	CASSLSGMGGYGYEQYF
TRBV5-1	TRBD1	.	TRBJ1-1	TGCGCCAGCAGCGCAGGGGGGCAGAGTGAAGCTTTCTTT	CASSAGGQSEAFF
TRBV4-1	TRBD2	.	TRBJ2-7	TGCGCCAGCAGCCAGCGATACATTAAAACCGGGACTACCGTTTCCTACGAGCAGTACTTC	CASSQRYIKTGTTVSYEQYF
TRBV4-1	TRBD2	few	TRBJ2-1	TGCGCCAGCAGCCAGCTCGGGGCTAGCGGGAGCAAGGGTGAGCAGTTCTTC	CASSQLGASGSKGEQFF
TRBV29-1	.	.	TRBJ2-3	TGCAGCGTTGAAGCGGGGAGGACCCGGGGAGGAGATACGCAGTATTTT	CSVEAGRTRGGDTQYF
TRBV7-9	TRBD1	.	TRBJ1-4	TGTGCCAGCAGCTTAGACAGGGGAAATGAAAAACTGTTTTTT	CASSLDRGNEKLFF
TRBV11-2	TRBD2	.	TRBJ2-7	TGTGCCAGCAGCCTACGCTCGGGGGGAGGGGAGCAGTACTTC	CASSLRSGGGEQYF